Below, 25 T cell receptor beta chains from the same sample are listed, as sequenced in a study of blood T cell repertoires in COVID-19. TCRdb keeps only in-frame clones here, not all; method: immunoSEQ multiplex PCR. The repertoire holds approximately 180,000 clones, with about 88% as singletons. The sample was peripheral blood. Source of these receptors: a human donor in a cohort sampled during active COVID-19.

In its sample, this clone was seen a few times. This chain links TRBV5-4 with TRBJ2-7; 10 bases agree with TRBD2. Unmatched junction bases numbered 17, after V lost 4 bases and J lost 1 base. The germline gives CDR1 SGHNT, CDR2 YYREEE (reference sequence). The CDR3 sequence is 19 residues long. Written as DNA, the CDR3 is TGTGCCAGCAGCCCAAAACAGCCCTCGGCGGGACTAGCGTCCTACGAGCAGTACTTC. This gives the protein CASSPKQPSAGLASYEQYF.

This clone was recorded a few times. The chain uses TRBV6-5 and TRBJ2-5; the D gene is possibly TRBD2 (6 bases). The V end was cut by 5 bases, the J end by 5 bases, with 12 bases between. The CDR3 has 13 amino acids. Germline CDR1 is MNHEY and CDR2 is SVGAGI. CDR3 in DNA: TGTGCCAGCAGTCGCAGGGAGGTGGAGACCCAGTACTTC. Protein: CASSRREVETQYF.

In DNA form, the CDR3 reads TGTGCCAGCAGTCCACTTGGCAGGGCGGGAGACACTGAAGCTTTCTTT. This gives the protein CASSPLGRAGDTEAFF. The rearrangement links TRBV27 to TRBJ1-1; D perhaps matches TRBD1 (5 bases). Germline assignment: CDR1 MNHEY and CDR2 SMNVEV (reference sequence). Trimming pared 5 bases from V and 3 bases from J, leaving 19 bases between. The CDR3 runs to 16 residues.

This clone was seen repeatedly, ten times or more. CDR3 protein: CASGLVLGRRTEAFF. CDR3 nucleotides: TGTGCTAGTGGTTTGGTACTGGGCAGAAGGACTGAAGCTTTCTTT. The rearrangement joins TRBV12-5 to TRBJ1-1; D gene uncertain. Trimming took 0 bases from V and 5 from J, leaving 13 bases between them. CDR1 LGHNT and CDR2 FRNRAP come from the germline V gene. The CDR3 has 15 amino acids.

The rearrangement joins TRBV5-6 to TRBJ1-1; D is unresolved. Trimming shortened V by 0 bases and J by 1 base, and 4 bases separated the two germline ends. Germline-derived CDR1 and CDR2 are SGHDT and YYEEEE. This CDR3 has 13 residues. In nucleotides, the CDR3 is TGTGCCAGCAGCTTGGACAGGAACACTGAAGCTTTCTTT. Translated, it gives CASSLDRNTEAFF.

The rearrangement links TRBV6-2 or TRBV6-3 to TRBJ2-7; the match to TRBD1 covers 7 bases. Germline trimming cut 6 bases from V and 4 bases from J; bases unmatched to any gene: 9. CDR1 and CDR2 from the germline V gene are MNHEY and SVGEGT. The CDR3 is 14 amino acids. The CDR3 sequence is CASSSKRTGYEQYF. In nucleotides, the CDR3 is TGTGCCAGCAGCTCCAAGAGGACAGGATACGAGCAGTACTTC.

The rearrangement joins TRBV7-9 to TRBJ2-3; 9 bases fit TRBD1. This CDR3 contains 14 residues. J was trimmed by 5 bases and V by 4 bases; bases with no gene match: 4. Looked up from germline, CDR1 is SEHNR and CDR2 is FQNEAQ (reference sequence). The DNA for the CDR3 is TGTGCCAGCAGCTCACAGGGGGCCGAAGATACGCAGTATTTT. It codes for CASSSQGAEDTQYF.

This chain joins TRBV27 and TRBJ2-7; TRBD2 aligns across 9 bases. The CDR3 runs 14 residues. The germline gives CDR1 MNHEY, CDR2 SMNVEV (reference sequence). Trimming at V came to 5 bases and at J to 2 bases, leaving 4 bases not matched to a gene. The CDR3 bases are TGTGCCAGCAGTAGGCGGGAGGGGACCTACGAGCAGTACTTC. Its translation is CASSRREGTYEQYF.

The rearrangement links TRBV19 to TRBJ2-1; 10 bases agree with TRBD2. Unmatched junction bases numbered 7, after V lost 5 bases and J lost 0 bases. Looked up from germline, CDR1 is LNHDA and CDR2 is SQIVND (reference sequence). This CDR3 has 17 residues. This chain's CDR3 is CASSPTWTSGSYNEQFF. CDR3 nucleotides: TGTGCCAGTAGTCCGACTTGGACTAGCGGCTCCTACAATGAGCAGTTCTTC.

The V gene is TRBV6-6, the J gene TRBJ1-2; TRBD1 agrees at 7 bases. Germline CDR1 reads MNHNY; CDR2 reads SVGAGI (reference sequence). The CDR3 spans 15 residues. The V and J ends lost 4 bases and 8 bases, in that order; junction bases with no gene match: 13. Here the CDR3 DNA reads TGTGCCAGCAGTTCCAACTCTCGACAGGGCGGAGGCTACACCTTC. Its translation is CASSSNSRQGGGYTF.

This chain joins TRBV19 and TRBJ2-1; D might be TRBD1 (5 bases). The germline V gene encodes CDR1 LNHDA and CDR2 SQIVND (reference sequence). V was cut by 6 bases and J by 1 base, with 7 bases left in between. This CDR3 has 13 amino acids. The CDR3 here is CASRDTSYNEQFF. CDR3 DNA sequence: TGTGCCAGTAGGGACACTTCCTACAATGAGCAGTTCTTC.

The chain has TRBV18 and TRBJ1-1; no clear D. Germline-derived CDR1 and CDR2 are KGHSH and LQKENI. The CDR3 is 13 residues long. V lost 3 bases and J 7 bases, leaving 12 bases between the germline ends. The CDR3 DNA sequence: TGTGCCAGCTCACCTAATTATTTCGGTGAAGCTTTCTTT. Translation: CASSPNYFGEAFF.

CDR3 bases: TGTGCCAGCTCACAGGGGAGGCCTGAAGCTTTCTTT. As protein: CASSQGRPEAFF. The V call is TRBV18, the J call TRBJ1-1, with a tentative D call TRBD1 (5 bases). CDR1 and CDR2 (germline): KGHSH, LQKENI. V lost 4 bases to trimming and J lost 6 bases, with 9 bases between them. This CDR3 spans 12 amino acids.

The gene calls are TRBV29-1 and TRBJ2-7; 7 nucleotides align to TRBD2. Germline trimming cut 6 bases from V and 2 bases from J; bases unmatched to any gene: 4. Germline lookup yields CDR1 SQVTM and CDR2 ANQGSEA. There are 12 residues in the CDR3. As DNA, the CDR3 is TGCAGCGTAGGCGGGGGAACCTACGAGCAGTACTTC. Residues: CSVGGGTYEQYF.

V usage is TRBV6-1 and J usage is TRBJ2-1; D call uncertain. Per the germline V gene, CDR1 is MNHNS and CDR2 is SASEGT. V dropped 3 bases and J dropped 8 bases, with 5 bases sitting between them. There are 11 residues in the CDR3. CDR3 sequence reads: CASSDRDEQFF. Written as DNA, the CDR3 is TGTGCCAGCAGTGATCGTGATGAGCAGTTCTTC.

The chain carries TRBV28 and TRBJ2-7; a weak D match, TRBD1 (6 bases). This CDR3 contains 13 residues. V lost 8 bases and J lost 12, with 23 bases in between. Germline-derived CDR1 and CDR2 are MDHEN and SYDVKM. The CDR3 DNA sequence: TGTGCCAGCCCACCCAGGGGCTTCGCCTCGCGGTACTTC. This encodes CASPPRGFASRYF.

This clone was recorded a few times. The gene calls are TRBV4-1 and TRBJ1-2; 7 positions agree with TRBD1. V lost 3 bases, J lost 4 bases, and 11 bases stayed unmatched. Germline lookup yields CDR1 MGHRA and CDR2 YSYEKL. The CDR3 is 16 residues long. In DNA, the CDR3 is TGCGCCAGCAGCCAGGTCCTGGGACAGCGAAGCTATGGCTACACCTTC. Translating it yields CASSQVLGQRSYGYTF.

The chain links TRBV7-2 to TRBJ2-3; D is possibly TRBD2 (5 bases). The germline gives CDR1 SGHTA, CDR2 FQGNSA. Trimming took 1 base from V and 5 from J, leaving 13 bases between them. CDR3 length: 15 amino acids. CDR3 bases: TGTGCCAGCAGCTTAGATGTACTAGGAGGAGATACGCAGTATTTT. Amino acids: CASSLDVLGGDTQYF.

Judged by abundance, this clone is medium-sized. The chain uses TRBV19 and TRBJ1-5; TRBD1 might be the D (6 bases). There are 14 residues in the CDR3. The germline V gene has CDR1 LNHDA and CDR2 SQIVND (reference sequence). V lost 3 bases and J 5 bases, leaving 11 bases between the germline ends. The CDR3 reads CASSIGQYHQPQHF. The CDR3 DNA follows: TGTGCCAGTAGTATCGGACAGTACCATCAGCCCCAGCATTTT.

The chain links TRBV5-4 to TRBJ2-1; 9 bases match TRBD2. The germline V gene has CDR1 SGHNT and CDR2 YYREEE (reference sequence). The V and J ends lost 1 base and 4 bases, in that order; junction bases with no gene match: 3. The CDR3 length is 15 residues. Here the CDR3 DNA reads TGTGCCAGCAGCTTGCGGACTAGCGCGTACAATGAGCAGTTCTTC. Translation: CASSLRTSAYNEQFF.

A single count supports this clone. V and J are TRBV19 and TRBJ1-1; D not certain. The CDR3 length is 15 residues. Germline V lookup: CDR1 LNHDA, CDR2 SQIVND (reference sequence). V gave up 3 bases and J gave up 6 bases, with 17 bases separating them. The CDR3 loop reads CASSIGPRIFAEAFF. The CDR3 DNA reads TGTGCCAGTAGTATTGGTCCGAGGATCTTCGCTGAAGCTTTCTTT.

This sequence joins TRBV5-1 and TRBJ2-3; the D is unclear. CDR3 length: 15 residues. The germline CDR1 and CDR2 sequences are SGHRS and YFSETQ. The V and J ends lost 2 bases and 6 bases respectively, with 16 bases between them. CDR3 loop: CASSLVNPMLDTQYF. CDR3 nucleotides: TGCGCCAGCAGCTTAGTGAACCCTATGTTGGATACGCAGTATTTT.

This clone was seen a handful of times. The V call is TRBV6-1, the J call TRBJ2-7; 8 bases align to TRBD1. This CDR3 region has 15 residues. The germline gives CDR1 MNHNS, CDR2 SASEGT. J gave up 2 bases and V 0 bases, and 3 bases lay outside the gene matches. Here the CDR3 reads CASSEAGTGAYEQYF. The CDR3 region has the DNA TGTGCCAGCAGTGAAGCAGGGACAGGTGCCTACGAGCAGTACTTC.

This clone was found once. The rearrangement joins TRBV7-2 to TRBJ2-3; D unclear. From germline, CDR1 is SGHTA and CDR2 FQGNSA. Trimming pared 1 base from V and 3 bases from J, leaving 11 bases between. The CDR3 has 15 residues. The CDR3 here is CASSLGTGRTDTQYF. DNA for the CDR3: TGTGCCAGCAGCTTAGGAACGGGTCGGACAGATACGCAGTATTTT.

The genes are TRBV28 and TRBJ2-6, with TRBD1 matching over 8 bases. Germline V gene lookup returns CDR1 MDHEN and CDR2 SYDVKM. This CDR3 has 20 amino acids. The trim removed 6 bases at V and 0 bases at J, leaving 16 bases unmatched. The CDR3 sequence: CASRTTVGQGLRSGANVLTF. CDR3 nucleotide sequence: TGTGCCAGCAGAACGACCGTAGGACAGGGTTTACGCTCTGGGGCCAACGTCCTGACTTTC.